The present TCR beta chain was sequenced within a study of cytomegalovirus exposure and HLA in healthy donors. The wider study: Caucasian-associated ancestry cluster membership applied to about four fifths of some 400 genotyped donors.

Regarding the study as a whole: The authors considered a cluster of highly shared sequence variants likely to be a sequencing artifact.

With regard to this clone: What it binds is not known.

PCR employed 60 Vbeta and 13 Jbeta primers. Profiling relied on immunoSEQ multiplex PCR, and the TCRdb table lists in-frame clones only, not all of them. This listing includes 200,000 or so clones. Germline assignment: CDR1 SGHTS and CDR2 YDEGEE. V lost 6 bases and J lost 6; bases outside the gene matches: 5. The CDR3 spans 13 residues. The receptor's source is a boy between 5 and 17 years old in good health and CMV-seronegative. Sequencing used PBMCs. The chain recombines TRBV5-8 with TRBJ1-5, with TRBD1 matching 8 bases. In nucleotides, the CDR3 is TGTGCCAGCAACAAACAGGGGGTTCAGCCCCAGCATTTT. It specifies CASNKQGVQPQHF.